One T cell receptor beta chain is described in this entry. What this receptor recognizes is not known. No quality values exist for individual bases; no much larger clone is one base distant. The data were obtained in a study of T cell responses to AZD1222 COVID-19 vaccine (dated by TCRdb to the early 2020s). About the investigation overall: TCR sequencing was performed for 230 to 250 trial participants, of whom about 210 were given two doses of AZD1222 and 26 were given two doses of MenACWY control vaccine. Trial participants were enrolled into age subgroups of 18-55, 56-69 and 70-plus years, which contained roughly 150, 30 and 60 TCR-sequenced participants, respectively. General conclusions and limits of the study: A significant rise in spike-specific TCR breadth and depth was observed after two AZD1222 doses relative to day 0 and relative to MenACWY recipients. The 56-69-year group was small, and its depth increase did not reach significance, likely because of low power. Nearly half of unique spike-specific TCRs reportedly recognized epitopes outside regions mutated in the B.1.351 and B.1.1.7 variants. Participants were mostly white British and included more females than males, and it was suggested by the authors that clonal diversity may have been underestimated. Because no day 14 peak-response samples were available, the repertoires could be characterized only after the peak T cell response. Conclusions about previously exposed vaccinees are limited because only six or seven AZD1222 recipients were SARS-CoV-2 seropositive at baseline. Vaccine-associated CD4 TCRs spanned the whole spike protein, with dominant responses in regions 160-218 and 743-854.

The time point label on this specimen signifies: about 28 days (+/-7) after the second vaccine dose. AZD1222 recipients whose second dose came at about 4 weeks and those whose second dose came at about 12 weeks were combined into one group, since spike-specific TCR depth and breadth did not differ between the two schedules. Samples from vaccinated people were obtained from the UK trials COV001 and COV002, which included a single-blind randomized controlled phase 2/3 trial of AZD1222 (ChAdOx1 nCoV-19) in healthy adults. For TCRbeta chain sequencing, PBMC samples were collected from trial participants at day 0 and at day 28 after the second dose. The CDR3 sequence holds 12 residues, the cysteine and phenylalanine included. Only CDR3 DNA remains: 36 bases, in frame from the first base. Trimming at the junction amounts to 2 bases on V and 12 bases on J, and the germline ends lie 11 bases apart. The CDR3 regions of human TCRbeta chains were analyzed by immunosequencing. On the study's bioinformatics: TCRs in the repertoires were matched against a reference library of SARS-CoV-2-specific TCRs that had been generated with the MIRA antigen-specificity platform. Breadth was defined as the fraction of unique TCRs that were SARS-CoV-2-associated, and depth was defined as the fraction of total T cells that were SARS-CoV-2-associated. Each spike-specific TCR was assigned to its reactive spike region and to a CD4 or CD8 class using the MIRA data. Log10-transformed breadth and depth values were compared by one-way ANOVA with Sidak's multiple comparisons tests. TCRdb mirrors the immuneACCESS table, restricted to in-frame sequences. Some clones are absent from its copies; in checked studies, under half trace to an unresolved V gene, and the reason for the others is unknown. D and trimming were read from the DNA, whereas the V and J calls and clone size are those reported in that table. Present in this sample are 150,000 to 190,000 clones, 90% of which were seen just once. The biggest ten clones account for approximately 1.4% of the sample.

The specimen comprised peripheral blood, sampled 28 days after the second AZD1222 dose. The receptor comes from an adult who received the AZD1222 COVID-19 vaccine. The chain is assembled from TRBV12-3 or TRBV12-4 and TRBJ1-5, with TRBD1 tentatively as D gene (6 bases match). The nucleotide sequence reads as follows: TGTGCCAGCAGTTTACAGGGGCCGTACCAGCATTTT. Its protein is CASSLQGPYQHF.